This T cell receptor beta chain was identified in a study of CD8+CD57+ T cells in acquired aplastic anemia. Background on the study: The DNA of sorted CD4+ and CD8+ cells averaged approximately 3.4 ug.

Study-wide results and limits: Patients and controls shared nearly 30 CD8+ CDR3 sequences, which appeared highly expressed in patients and within their immunodominant clones. Patients did not significantly differ from controls in CD8+ Simpson's diversity.

The template used for profiling TCR beta VDJ and CDR3 was genomic DNA. TCRdb analysed the reads with MiXCR anew, one entry per CDR3 protein. The repertoire holds roughly 160,000 distinct CDR3 sequences, 45% to 55% seen once, with approximately 3% in the top ten. Before being chosen for sequencing, patients had shown CD8+CD57+ cell expansion by flow cytometry. Every patient presented with severe acquired aplastic anemia. V dropped 10 bases and J dropped 2 bases, with 16 bases sitting between them. The CDR3 totals 14 residues. Germline V lookup: CDR1 LNHDA, CDR2 SQIVND (reference sequence). With regard to this clonotype: What it binds is unknown.

This clonotype was sampled from a human donor with aplastic anemia. The sample was sorted CD4+, CD8+, or CD8+CD57+ T cells (not recorded which) from PBMCs. The V call is TRBV19, the J call TRBJ2-3; D may be TRBD1 or TRBD2 (5 bases each). CDR3 sequence reads: CATSGRRDTDTQYF. The CDR3 region has the DNA TGTGCCACCTCAGGGCGCCGGGACACAGATACGCAGTATTTT.